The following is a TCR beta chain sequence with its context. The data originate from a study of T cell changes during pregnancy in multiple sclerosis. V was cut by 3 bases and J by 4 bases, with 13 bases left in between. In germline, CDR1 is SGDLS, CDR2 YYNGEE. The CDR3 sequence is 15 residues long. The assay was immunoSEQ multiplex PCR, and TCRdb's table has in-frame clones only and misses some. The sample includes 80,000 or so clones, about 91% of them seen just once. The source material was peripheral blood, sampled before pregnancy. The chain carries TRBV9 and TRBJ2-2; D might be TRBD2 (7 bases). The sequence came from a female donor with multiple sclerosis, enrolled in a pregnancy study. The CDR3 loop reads CASSEGGLGTGELFF. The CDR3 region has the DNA TGTGCCAGCAGCGAGGGGGGGCTCGGCACCGGGGAGCTGTTTTTT.